The T cell receptor beta chain described here comes from a study of blood T cell repertoires in COVID-19. Study information: The cDNA or gDNA used as material had been derived from T cells, B-cell-depleted T cells, or PBMCs.

Cohort placement rested on clinical history that participants reported themselves. CDR1 is SNHLY, CDR2 FYNNEI, per germline. This CDR3 has 14 residues. Germline trimming cut 6 bases from V and 4 bases from J; bases unmatched to any gene: 6. Per the study methods: The assay estimated nucleated cells by amplifying reference gene primers. Measured with immunoSEQ multiplex PCR; TCRdb has only the in-frame clones, and not every one. From that table come the V and J calls and clone size; the DNA was used to work out D and trimming. The sample lists under 250,000 clones, over 75% occurring once. The chain has TRBV2 and TRBJ1-2; 9 bases match TRBD1. Material for sequencing was PBMCs or T cells enriched from blood (not recorded which). The receptor was isolated from a woman aged 60-75 years who had recovered from COVID-19. CDR3 nucleotides: TGTGCCAGCAGCGTACAGGGGGCCAGCTATGGCTACACCTTC. Its translation is CASSVQGASYGYTF.